The rows below give T cell receptor beta chains drawn from one sample of a study of blood T cell repertoires in COVID-19. The data were produced by immunoSEQ multiplex PCR, yet TCRdb's version contains in-frame clones alone and is incomplete. Seen here are around 100,000 clones, more than 85% observed once, and the top ten hold approximately 2%. Sequencing used peripheral blood. These receptors all come from a man aged 45-65 years with active COVID-19. The CDR3 runs from the conserved cysteine through the conserved F or W. The D gene is left open where the match is weak. A clone size is listed for some rows: how often the clone was seen (once, few, many), or a class if it is expanded.

once	TRBV9	TRBJ1-6	-	CASSERSNSPLHF	TGTGCCAGCAGTGAGAGGTCTAATTCACCCCTCCACTTT
few	TRBV19	TRBJ2-6	TRBD1	CASSIARGQGASGANVLTF	TGTGCCAGTAGTATTGCTCGAGGACAGGGGGCCTCTGGGGCCAACGTCCTGACTTTC
-	TRBV5-5	TRBJ1-6	TRBD1	CASGGGQGARSPLHF	TGTGCCAGCGGCGGGGGACAGGGGGCACGATCACCCCTCCACTTT
-	TRBV4-2	TRBJ2-3	TRBD2	CASSQLKPLADASTDTQYF	TGTGCCAGCAGCCAACTAAAGCCCCTAGCGGACGCTAGCACAGATACGCAGTATTTT
few	TRBV3-1/TRBV3-2	TRBJ1-1	TRBD1	CASTLGTANTEAFF	TGTGCCAGCACCTTAGGGACAGCGAACACTGAAGCTTTCTTT
-	TRBV19	TRBJ1-3	TRBD1	CASSTQGAGNTIYF	TGTGCCAGTAGTACTCAGGGGGCGGGAAACACCATATATTTT
-	TRBV2	TRBJ2-5	-	CASRRVDLQETQYF	TGTGCCAGCCGTCGGGTGGACTTACAAGAGACCCAGTACTTC
-	TRBV7-9	TRBJ1-4	-	CASSGLADQWEKLFF	TGTGCCAGCAGCGGGCTGGCAGACCAGTGGGAAAAACTGTTTTTT
-	TRBV6-5	TRBJ1-1	-	CASSPRGNTEAFF	TGTGCCAGCAGTCCTCGGGGGAACACTGAAGCTTTCTTT
-	TRBV3-1/TRBV3-2	TRBJ1-1	-	CASSQAPGTEAFF	TGTGCCAGCAGCCAAGCTCCAGGGACTGAAGCTTTCTTT
-	TRBV4-1	TRBJ1-2	-	CASSPSGALDGYTF	TGCGCCAGCAGCCCCTCTGGGGCCCTGGATGGCTACACCTTC
-	TRBV6-5	TRBJ1-4	-	CASRTGFYEKLFF	TGTGCCAGCAGAACAGGGTTCTACGAAAAACTGTTTTTT
-	TRBV5-1	TRBJ2-5	-	CASSLVSGHEQTQYF	TGCGCCAGCAGCTTGGTGTCAGGGCATGAGCAGACCCAGTACTTC
-	TRBV7-2	TRBJ2-1	TRBD2	CASSLIPGGLGYNEQFF	TGTGCCAGCAGCTTAATCCCGGGGGGGCTGGGCTACAATGAGCAGTTCTTC
-	TRBV25-1	TRBJ1-4	-	CASSEYRQGSEKLFF	TGTGCCAGCAGTGAATATCGCCAGGGTAGCGAAAAACTGTTTTTT
-	TRBV30	TRBJ2-1	TRBD2	CAWRGDYLHDNEQFF	TGTGCCTGGAGAGGGGACTACCTACACGACAATGAGCAGTTCTTC
-	TRBV6-5	TRBJ1-2	-	CASKVLPRYGYTF	TGTGCCAGCAAGGTGCTACCTAGATATGGCTACACCTTC
once	TRBV11-2	TRBJ1-3	-	CASSQIGNTIYF	TGTGCCAGCAGCCAAATCGGAAACACCATATATTTT
-	TRBV7-9	TRBJ2-1	-	CASTARGKDNEQFF	TGTGCCAGCACTGCCAGGGGAAAAGACAATGAGCAGTTCTTC
-	TRBV7-9	TRBJ2-5	-	CASSLAEVGGETQYF	TGTGCCAGCAGCTTAGCGGAGGTTGGGGGGGAGACCCAGTACTTC
-	TRBV13	TRBJ1-1	-	CASGHDTGMNTEAFF	TGTGCCAGCGGACATGATACAGGGATGAACACTGAAGCTTTCTTT
-	TRBV28	TRBJ2-7	TRBD2	CASSSRDGTSNEQYF	TGTGCCAGCAGTTCGAGGGACGGGACTAGCAACGAGCAGTACTTC
-	TRBV28	TRBJ1-2	-	CASSLYPSGGYTF	TGTGCCAGCAGTTTGTACCCTTCAGGAGGCTACACCTTC
-	TRBV2	TRBJ2-5	-	CASSALTGQETQYF	TGTGCCAGCAGTGCTCTAACCGGGCAAGAGACCCAGTACTTC
once	TRBV11-2	TRBJ1-1	-	CASSLRRSRRAGEDTEAFF	TGTGCCAGCAGCTTACGTCGTAGCCGACGAGCCGGCGAAGACACTGAAGCTTTCTTT
-	TRBV15	TRBJ1-2	TRBD1	CATSRDGLRTGGGGYTF	TGTGCCACCAGCAGAGACGGTCTCCGGACAGGGGGCGGCGGCTACACCTTC
-	TRBV5-1	TRBJ2-7	TRBD1	CASSSHRGDYEQYF	TGCGCCAGCAGCTCACACAGGGGGGACTACGAGCAGTACTTC
-	TRBV27	TRBJ2-1	TRBD1	CASSPLGQGNHNEQFF	TGTGCCAGCAGTCCCTTAGGACAGGGGAACCACAATGAGCAGTTCTTC
-	TRBV3-1/TRBV3-2	TRBJ2-7	TRBD2	CASSRGTSGVLSYEQYF	TGTGCCAGCAGCCGAGGGACTAGCGGGGTTCTATCCTACGAGCAGTACTTC
few	TRBV4-1	TRBJ1-5	TRBD1	CASSQVGRGLQPQHF	TGCGCCAGCAGCCAAGTTGGCAGGGGGCTTCAGCCCCAGCATTTT
-	TRBV19	TRBJ1-3	-	CASSIGKSSGNTIYF	TGTGCCAGTAGTATAGGCAAGAGCTCTGGAAACACCATATATTTT
-	TRBV5-1	TRBJ1-1	TRBD1	CASSLGTGHLGTEAFF	TGCGCCAGCAGCTTGGGGACAGGGCATTTGGGGACTGAAGCTTTCTTT
-	TRBV7-9	TRBJ1-1	-	CASSLLDAGWDTEAFF	TGTGCCAGCAGTCTTCTAGACGCCGGTTGGGACACTGAAGCTTTCTTT
-	TRBV28	TRBJ2-3	TRBD2	CASSIAGGEGDTQYF	TGTGCCAGCAGTATAGCGGGAGGGGAAGGAGATACGCAGTATTTT
few	TRBV5-4	TRBJ1-2	-	CASSALTDGYTF	TGTGCCAGCAGCGCTTTAACAGATGGCTACACCTTC
-	TRBV11-3	TRBJ2-1	TRBD2	CASRHKSSGILGEQFF	TGTGCCAGCAGACACAAATCTAGCGGGATTCTAGGCGAGCAGTTCTTC
-	TRBV19	TRBJ2-1	-	CASPQGCYNEQFF	TGTGCCAGCCCTCAGGGGTGTTACAATGAGCAGTTCTTC
-	TRBV7-2	TRBJ2-5	-	CASSLAGPRETQYF	TGTGCCAGCAGCTTGGCAGGGCCAAGGGAGACCCAGTACTTC
-	TRBV5-1	TRBJ2-3	TRBD2	CASSSGLARGTDTQYF	TGCGCCAGCAGCTCCGGACTAGCGAGGGGCACAGATACGCAGTATTTT
once	TRBV7-9	TRBJ2-3	-	CASSPHFSTDTQYF	TGTGCCAGCAGCCCTCACTTTAGCACAGATACGCAGTATTTT
-	TRBV2	TRBJ2-1	TRBD2	CASRAGLAGGNEQFF	TGTGCCAGCAGGGCGGGACTAGCGGGAGGAAATGAGCAGTTCTTC
-	TRBV18	TRBJ1-1	TRBD1	CASSPGQGMPTEAFF	TGTGCCAGCTCACCGGGACAGGGGATGCCAACTGAAGCTTTCTTT
-	TRBV9	TRBJ2-7	TRBD1	CASSVGTGGEQYF	TGTGCCAGCAGCGTCGGGACAGGGGGGGAGCAGTACTTC
-	TRBV7-7	TRBJ2-5	TRBD2	CASSPRGVPVETQYF	TGTGCCAGCAGCCCCCGGGGGGTCCCGGTCGAGACCCAGTACTTC
-	TRBV7-2	TRBJ1-3	TRBD1	CASSLSGQGGNTIYF	TGTGCCAGCAGCTTATCGGGACAGGGAGGAAACACCATATATTTT
-	TRBV15	TRBJ2-4	TRBD1	CATSRDGTGTKNIQYF	TGTGCCACCAGCAGAGATGGGACAGGAACTAAAAACATTCAGTACTTC
-	TRBV5-4	TRBJ2-5	-	CASSPPGVDKTQYF	TGTGCCAGCAGCCCACCCGGTGTGGACAAGACCCAGTACTTC
-	TRBV19	TRBJ2-2	-	CASSIGNLGYTGELFF	TGTGCCAGTAGTATCGGCAACCTGGGCTACACCGGGGAGCTGTTTTTT
-	TRBV2	TRBJ1-1	-	CASRLETEAFF	TGTGCCAGCAGGCTGGAGACTGAAGCTTTCTTT
-	TRBV25-1	TRBJ2-4	TRBD2	CASSLKHGGRNIQYF	TGTGCCAGCAGCCTAAAACACGGCGGGAGAAACATTCAGTACTTC